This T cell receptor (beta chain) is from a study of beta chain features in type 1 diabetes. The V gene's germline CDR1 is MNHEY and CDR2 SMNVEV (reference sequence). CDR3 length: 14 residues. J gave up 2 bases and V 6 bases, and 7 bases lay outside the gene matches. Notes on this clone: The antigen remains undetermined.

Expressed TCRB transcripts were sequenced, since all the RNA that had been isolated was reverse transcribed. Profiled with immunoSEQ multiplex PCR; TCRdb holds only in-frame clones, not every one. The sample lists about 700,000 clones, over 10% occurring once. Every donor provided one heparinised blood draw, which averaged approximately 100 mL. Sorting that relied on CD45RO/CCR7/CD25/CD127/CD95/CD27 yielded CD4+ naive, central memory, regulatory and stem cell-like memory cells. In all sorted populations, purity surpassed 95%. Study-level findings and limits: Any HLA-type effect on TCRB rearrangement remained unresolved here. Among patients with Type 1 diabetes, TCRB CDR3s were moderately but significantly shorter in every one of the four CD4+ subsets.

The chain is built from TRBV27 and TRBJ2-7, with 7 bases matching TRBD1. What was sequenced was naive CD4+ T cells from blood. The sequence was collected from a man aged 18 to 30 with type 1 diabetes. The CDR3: CASRKTGPTYEQYF. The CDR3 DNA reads TGTGCCAGCAGGAAGACAGGGCCGACCTACGAGCAGTACTTC.